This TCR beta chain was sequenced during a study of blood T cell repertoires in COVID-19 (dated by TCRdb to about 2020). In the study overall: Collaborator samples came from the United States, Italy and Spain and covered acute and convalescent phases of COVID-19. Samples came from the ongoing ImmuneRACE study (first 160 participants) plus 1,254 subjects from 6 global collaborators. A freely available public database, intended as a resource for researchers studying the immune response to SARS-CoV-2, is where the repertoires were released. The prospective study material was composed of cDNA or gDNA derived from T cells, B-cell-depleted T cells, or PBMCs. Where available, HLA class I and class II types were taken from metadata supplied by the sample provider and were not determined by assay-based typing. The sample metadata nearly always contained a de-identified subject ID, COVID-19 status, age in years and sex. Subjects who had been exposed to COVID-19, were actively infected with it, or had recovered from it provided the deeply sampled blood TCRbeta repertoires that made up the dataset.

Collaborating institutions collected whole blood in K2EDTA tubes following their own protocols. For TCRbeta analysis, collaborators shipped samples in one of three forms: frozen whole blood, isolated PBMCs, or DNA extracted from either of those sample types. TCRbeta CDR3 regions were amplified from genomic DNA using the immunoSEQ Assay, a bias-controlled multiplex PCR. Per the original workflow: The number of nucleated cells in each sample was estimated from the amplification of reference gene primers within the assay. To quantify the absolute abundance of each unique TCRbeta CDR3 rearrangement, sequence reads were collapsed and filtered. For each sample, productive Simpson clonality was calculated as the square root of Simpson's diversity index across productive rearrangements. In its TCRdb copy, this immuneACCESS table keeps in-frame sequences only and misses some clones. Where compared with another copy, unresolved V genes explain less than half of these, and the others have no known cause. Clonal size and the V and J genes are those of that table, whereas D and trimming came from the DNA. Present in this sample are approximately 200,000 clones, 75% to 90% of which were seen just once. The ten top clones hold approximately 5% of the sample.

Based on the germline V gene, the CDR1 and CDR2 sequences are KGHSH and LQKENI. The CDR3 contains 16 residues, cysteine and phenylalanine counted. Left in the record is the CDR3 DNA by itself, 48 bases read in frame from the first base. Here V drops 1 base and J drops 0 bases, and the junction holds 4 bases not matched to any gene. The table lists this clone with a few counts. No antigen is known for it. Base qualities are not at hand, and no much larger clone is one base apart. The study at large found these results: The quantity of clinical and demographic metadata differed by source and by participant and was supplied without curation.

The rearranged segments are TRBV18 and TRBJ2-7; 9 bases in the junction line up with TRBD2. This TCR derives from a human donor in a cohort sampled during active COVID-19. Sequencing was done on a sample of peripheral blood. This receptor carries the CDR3 CASSPRASGASYEQYF. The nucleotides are TGTGCCAGCTCACCACGGGCTAGCGGGGCCTCCTACGAGCAGTACTTC.